The entry that follows covers one T cell receptor beta chain sequence. No antigen is known for it. This entry belongs to a study of cytomegalovirus exposure and HLA in healthy donors. Study-level findings and limits: In vitro, a few CMV-associated chains proved specific for CMV antigens. Researchers counted around 170 TCR beta chains as cytomegalovirus-associated. Rarity held for most TCR sequences, but there were some public TCRs that occurred in many donors.

Clones were sequenced by immunoSEQ multiplex PCR, and TCRdb holds only the in-frame ones, with some missing. The data show about 190,000 clones, over 65% seen once. Trimming took 5 bases from V and 9 from J, leaving 11 bases between them. This CDR3 contains 11 residues. CDR1 and CDR2 from the germline V gene are DFQATT and SNEGSKA (reference sequence). This sequence originates from a man aged 18 to 29 in good health and CMV-seropositive. The chain couples TRBV20-1 to TRBJ2-4; TRBD1 is a possible D gene (6 bases). The sample taken for sequencing was PBMCs. CDR3 residues: CSALQGPIQYF. As DNA, the CDR3 is TGCAGTGCTCTACAGGGCCCCATTCAGTACTTC.